This T cell receptor (beta chain) came from a study of beta chain features in type 1 diabetes. Every single donor gave one heparinised blood draw, and these averaged approximately 100 mL. With V trimmed by 2 bases and J by 6 bases, 13 bases remained unmatched. The CDR3 is 17 amino acids. Per the germline V gene, CDR1 is SEHNR and CDR2 is FQNEAQ (reference sequence). Every bit of the isolated RNA underwent reverse transcription, so sequencing read expressed TCRB transcripts. The data were produced by immunoSEQ multiplex PCR, yet TCRdb's version contains in-frame clones alone and is incomplete. The data show 300,000 to 350,000 clones, around 13% seen once.

What was sequenced was central memory CD4+ T cells from blood. The V and J genes are TRBV7-9 and TRBJ2-1, with TRBD2 identical over 7 bases. The source is a man aged 25 to 40 in good health. CDR3 loop: CASSLPRVGGPTNEQFF. The CDR3 nucleotides read TGTGCCAGCAGCTTACCCCGAGTGGGAGGGCCTACCAATGAGCAGTTCTTC.